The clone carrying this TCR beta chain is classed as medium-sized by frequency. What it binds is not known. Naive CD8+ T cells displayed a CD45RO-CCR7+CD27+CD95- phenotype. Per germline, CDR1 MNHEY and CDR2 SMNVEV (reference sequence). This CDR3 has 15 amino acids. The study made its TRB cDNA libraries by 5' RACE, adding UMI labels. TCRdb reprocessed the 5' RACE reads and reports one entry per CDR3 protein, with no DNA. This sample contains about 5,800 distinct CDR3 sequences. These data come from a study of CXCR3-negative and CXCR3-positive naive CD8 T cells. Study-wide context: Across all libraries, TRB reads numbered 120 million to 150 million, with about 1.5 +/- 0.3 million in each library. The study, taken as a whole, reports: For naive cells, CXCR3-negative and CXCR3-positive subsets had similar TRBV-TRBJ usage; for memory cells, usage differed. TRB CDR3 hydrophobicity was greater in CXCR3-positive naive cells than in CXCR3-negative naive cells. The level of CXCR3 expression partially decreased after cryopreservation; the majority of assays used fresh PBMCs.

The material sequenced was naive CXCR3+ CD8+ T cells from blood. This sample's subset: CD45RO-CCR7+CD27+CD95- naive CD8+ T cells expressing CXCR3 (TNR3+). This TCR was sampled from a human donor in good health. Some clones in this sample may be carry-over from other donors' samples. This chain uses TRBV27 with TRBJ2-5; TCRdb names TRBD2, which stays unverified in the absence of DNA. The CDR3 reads CASSLFAGVAETQYF.